The source of this TCR beta chain is a study of blood T cell repertoires in COVID-19. Study at large: Acute and convalescent COVID-19 samples came from the United States, Italy and Spain. Sources were T cells, B-cell-depleted T cells, or PBMCs; the material itself was cDNA or gDNA.

V was cut by 5 bases and J by 2 bases, with 10 bases left in between. CDR1 LNHNV and CDR2 YYDKDF come from the germline V gene (reference sequence). The CDR3 loop spans 13 amino acids. How the authors handled the data: Using reference gene primer amplification, nucleated cell counts were estimated. The protocol was immunoSEQ multiplex PCR, while the TCRdb copy is restricted to in-frame clones and leaves out a portion. The V and J calls and the clone size are those of that table, but D and trimming were determined from the DNA. Here the sample spans over 400,000 clones, about nine tenths being singletons.

The clonotype originates from a woman between 25 and 40 years old with active or convalescent COVID-19. The chain carries TRBV15 and TRBJ2-7; D unclear. Sequences were obtained from peripheral blood. The CDR3 sequence: CATSFGSAYEQYF. DNA for the CDR3: TGTGCCACCAGCTTTGGCAGCGCCTACGAGCAGTACTTC.